This T cell receptor (beta chain) was sequenced for a study of CD8+CD57+ T cells in acquired aplastic anemia. The CDR3 loop spans 10 amino acids. Germline V CDR1 and CDR2: DFQATT, SNEGSKA (reference sequence). Trimming took 5 bases from V and 9 from J, leaving 9 bases between them. Profiling of TCR beta VDJ combinations and CDR3 sequences used genomic DNA as template. Via MiXCR, TCRdb re-called the reads, giving one row per CDR3 protein. Of hundreds of thousands of distinct CDR3 sequences listed, approximately 55% were seen once; the top ten hold 6.5% to 10%. The sequence came from a human donor with severe aplastic anemia or a healthy control (not recorded which). Specimen: sorted CD4+, CD8+, or CD8+CD57+ T cells (not recorded which) from PBMCs. The chain recombines TRBV20-1 with TRBJ2-3, with D possibly being TRBD1 or TRBD2 (5 bases each). CDR3: CSACRDTQYF. The DNA for the CDR3 is TGCAGTGCTTGCCGGGACACGCAGTATTTT.